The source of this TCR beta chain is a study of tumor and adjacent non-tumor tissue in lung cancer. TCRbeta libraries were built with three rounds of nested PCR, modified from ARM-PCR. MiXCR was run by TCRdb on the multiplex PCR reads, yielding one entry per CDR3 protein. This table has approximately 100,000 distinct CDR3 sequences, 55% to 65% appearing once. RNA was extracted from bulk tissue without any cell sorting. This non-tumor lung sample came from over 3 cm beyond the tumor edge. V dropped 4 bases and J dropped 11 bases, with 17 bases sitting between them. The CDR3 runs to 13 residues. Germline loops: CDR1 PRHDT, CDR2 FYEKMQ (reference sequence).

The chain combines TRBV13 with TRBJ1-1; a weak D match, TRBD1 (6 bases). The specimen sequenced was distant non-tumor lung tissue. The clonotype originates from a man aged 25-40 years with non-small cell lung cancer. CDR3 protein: CASSSLDRWMAFF. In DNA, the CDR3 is TGTGCCAGCAGCTCGCTCGACAGGTGGATGGCTTTCTTT.